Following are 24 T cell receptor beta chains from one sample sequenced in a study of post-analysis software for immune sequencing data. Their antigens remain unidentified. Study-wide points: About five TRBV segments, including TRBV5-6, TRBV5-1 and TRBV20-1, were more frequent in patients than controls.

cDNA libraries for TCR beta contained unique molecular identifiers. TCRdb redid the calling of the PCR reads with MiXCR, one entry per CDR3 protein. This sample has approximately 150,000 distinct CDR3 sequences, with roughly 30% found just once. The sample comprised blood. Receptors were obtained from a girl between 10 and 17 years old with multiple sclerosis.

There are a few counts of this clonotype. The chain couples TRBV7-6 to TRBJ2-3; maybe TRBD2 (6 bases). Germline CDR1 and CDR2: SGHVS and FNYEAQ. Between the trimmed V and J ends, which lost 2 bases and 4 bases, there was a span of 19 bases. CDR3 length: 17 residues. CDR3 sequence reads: CASSLSTSWGSADTQYF. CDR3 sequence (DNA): TGTGCCAGCAGCTTATCGACTAGTTGGGGATCGGCAGATACGCAGTATTTT.

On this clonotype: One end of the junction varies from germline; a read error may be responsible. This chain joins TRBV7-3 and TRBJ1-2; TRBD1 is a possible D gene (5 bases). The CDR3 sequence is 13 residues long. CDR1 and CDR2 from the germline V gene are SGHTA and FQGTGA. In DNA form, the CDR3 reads TGTGTCAGCAGCTTCACGACAGCCTATGGCTACACCTTC. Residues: CVSSFTTAYGYTF.

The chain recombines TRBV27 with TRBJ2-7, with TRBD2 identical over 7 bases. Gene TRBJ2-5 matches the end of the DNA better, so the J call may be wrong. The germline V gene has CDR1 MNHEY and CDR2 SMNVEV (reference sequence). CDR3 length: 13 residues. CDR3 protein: CASSLWEGETQYF. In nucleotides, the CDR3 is TGTGCCAGCAGTTTGTGGGAGGGCGAGACCCAGTACTTC.

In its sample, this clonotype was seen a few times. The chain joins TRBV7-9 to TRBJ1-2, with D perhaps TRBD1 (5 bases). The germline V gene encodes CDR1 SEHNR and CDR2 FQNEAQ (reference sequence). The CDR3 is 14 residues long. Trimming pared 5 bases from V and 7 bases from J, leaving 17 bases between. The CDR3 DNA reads TGTGCCAGCAGCCAGGGACGAGGTCCCAGTGGCTACACCTTC. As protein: CASSQGRGPSGYTF.

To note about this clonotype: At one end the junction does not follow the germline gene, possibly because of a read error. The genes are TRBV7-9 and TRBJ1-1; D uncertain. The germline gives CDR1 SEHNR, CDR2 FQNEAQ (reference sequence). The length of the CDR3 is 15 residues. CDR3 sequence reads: CAGSFGPLGDTEAFF. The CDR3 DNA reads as TGTGCCGGCAGCTTTGGTCCGCTGGGAGACACTGAAGCTTTCTTT.

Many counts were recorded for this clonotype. The CDR3 is CASSLGLAGPLSEQYF. CDR3 nucleotides: TGTGCCAGCAGCTTGGGACTAGCGGGGCCCCTTTCGGAGCAGTACTTC. The rearrangement uses TRBV5-8 and TRBJ2-7; 11 nucleotides match TRBD2. CDR1 and CDR2 from the germline V gene are SGHTS and YDEGEE. This CDR3 has 16 residues. The V gene end was trimmed by 0 bases and the J gene end by 7 bases; junction bases not matched to a gene: 9.

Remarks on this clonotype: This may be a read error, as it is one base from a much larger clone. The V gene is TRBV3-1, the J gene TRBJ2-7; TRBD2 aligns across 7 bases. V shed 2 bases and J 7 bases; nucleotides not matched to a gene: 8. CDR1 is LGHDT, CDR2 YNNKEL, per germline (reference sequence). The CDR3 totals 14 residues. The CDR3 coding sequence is TGTGCCAGCAGCCAACTTGCGGGAGCTCGTGAGCAGTACTTC. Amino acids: CASSQLAGAREQYF.

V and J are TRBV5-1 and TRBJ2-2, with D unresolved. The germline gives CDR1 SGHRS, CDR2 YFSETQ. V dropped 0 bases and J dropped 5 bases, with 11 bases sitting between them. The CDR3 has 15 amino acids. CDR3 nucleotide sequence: TGCGCCAGCAGCTTGGCCACGGGTAGGACCGGGGAGCTGTTTTTT. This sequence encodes CASSLATGRTGELFF.

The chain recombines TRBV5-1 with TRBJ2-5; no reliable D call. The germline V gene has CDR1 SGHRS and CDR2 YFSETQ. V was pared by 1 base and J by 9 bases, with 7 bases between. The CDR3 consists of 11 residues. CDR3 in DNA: TGCGCCAGCAGCTTGCACCTGCCCCAGTACTTC. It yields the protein CASSLHLPQYF.

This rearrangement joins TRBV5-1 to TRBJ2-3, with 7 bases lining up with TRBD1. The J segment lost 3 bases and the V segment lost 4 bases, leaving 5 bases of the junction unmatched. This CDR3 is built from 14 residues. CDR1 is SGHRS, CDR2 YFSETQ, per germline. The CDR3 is CASSPGTATDTQYF. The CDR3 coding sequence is TGCGCCAGCAGCCCGGGGACAGCAACAGATACGCAGTATTTT.

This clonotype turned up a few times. CDR3 DNA: TGTGCCAGCAGTGAATCGAAGGGACGTTATTACGAGCAGTACTTC. It translates to CASSESKGRYYEQYF. The J gene is TRBJ2-7, the V gene TRBV25-1; D is possibly TRBD1 or TRBD2 (5 bases each). Deletions cut 1 base from V and 4 bases from J, with 14 bases between. CDR3 length: 15 residues. Looked up from germline, CDR1 is MGHDK and CDR2 is SYGVNS.

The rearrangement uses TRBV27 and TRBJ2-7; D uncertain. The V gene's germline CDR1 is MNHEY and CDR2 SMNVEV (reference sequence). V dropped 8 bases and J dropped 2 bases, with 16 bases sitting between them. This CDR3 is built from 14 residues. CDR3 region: CASGFFEPPYEQYF. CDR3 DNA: TGTGCCAGCGGGTTTTTCGAGCCTCCCTACGAGCAGTACTTC.

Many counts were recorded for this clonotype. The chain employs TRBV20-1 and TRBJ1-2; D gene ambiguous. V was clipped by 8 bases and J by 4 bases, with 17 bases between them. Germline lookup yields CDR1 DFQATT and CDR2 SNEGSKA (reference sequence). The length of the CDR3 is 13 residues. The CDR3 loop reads CSPRTVRSYGYTF. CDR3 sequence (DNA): TGCAGTCCAAGGACGGTGCGGAGCTATGGCTACACCTTC.

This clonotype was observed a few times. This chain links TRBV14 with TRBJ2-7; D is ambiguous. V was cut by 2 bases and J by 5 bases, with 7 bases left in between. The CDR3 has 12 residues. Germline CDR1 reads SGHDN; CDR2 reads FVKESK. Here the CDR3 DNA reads TGTGCCAGCAGCCAATTGGAGAACGAGCAGTACTTC. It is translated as CASSQLENEQYF.

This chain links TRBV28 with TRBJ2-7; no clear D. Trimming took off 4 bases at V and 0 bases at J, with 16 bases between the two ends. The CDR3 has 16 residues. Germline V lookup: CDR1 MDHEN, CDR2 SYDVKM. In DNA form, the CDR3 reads TGTGCCAGCAGTTCAAACTGGGCCTCTAGCTCCTACGAGCAGTACTTC. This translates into CASSSNWASSSYEQYF.

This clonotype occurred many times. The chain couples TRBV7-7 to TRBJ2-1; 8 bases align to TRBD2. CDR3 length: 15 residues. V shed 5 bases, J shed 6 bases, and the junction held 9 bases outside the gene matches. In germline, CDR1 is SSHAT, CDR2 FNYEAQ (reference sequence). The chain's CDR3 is CASSRTSGAFNEQFF. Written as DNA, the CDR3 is TGTGCCAGCAGCCGTACTAGCGGAGCGTTCAATGAGCAGTTCTTC.

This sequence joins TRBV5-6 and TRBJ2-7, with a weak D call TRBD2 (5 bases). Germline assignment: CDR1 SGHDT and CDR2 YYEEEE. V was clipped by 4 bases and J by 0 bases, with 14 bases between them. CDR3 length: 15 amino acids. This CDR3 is CASSRSGWGSYEQYF. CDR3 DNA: TGTGCCAGCAGCAGAAGCGGCTGGGGCTCCTACGAGCAGTACTTC.

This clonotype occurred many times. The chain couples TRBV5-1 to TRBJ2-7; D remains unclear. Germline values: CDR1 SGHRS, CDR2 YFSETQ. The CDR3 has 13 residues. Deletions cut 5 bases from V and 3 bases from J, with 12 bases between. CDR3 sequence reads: CASRGSLSYEQYF. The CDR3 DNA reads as TGCGCCAGCAGGGGATCTCTTAGCTACGAGCAGTACTTC.

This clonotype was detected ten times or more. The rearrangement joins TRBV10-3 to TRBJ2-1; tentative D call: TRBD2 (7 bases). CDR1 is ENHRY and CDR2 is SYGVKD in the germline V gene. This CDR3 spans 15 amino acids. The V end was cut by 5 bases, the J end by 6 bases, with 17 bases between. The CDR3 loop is CAISSEGGAFNEQFF. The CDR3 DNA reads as TGTGCCATCAGTTCGGAGGGGGGGGCCTTCAATGAGCAGTTCTTC.

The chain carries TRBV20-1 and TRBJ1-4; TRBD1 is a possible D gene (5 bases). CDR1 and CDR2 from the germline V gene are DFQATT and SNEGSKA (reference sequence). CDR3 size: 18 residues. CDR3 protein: CAGRGTAALVATNEKLFF. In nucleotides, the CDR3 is TGCGCAGGCCGAGGGACTGCGGCCTTAGTTGCAACTAATGAAAAACTGTTTTTT.

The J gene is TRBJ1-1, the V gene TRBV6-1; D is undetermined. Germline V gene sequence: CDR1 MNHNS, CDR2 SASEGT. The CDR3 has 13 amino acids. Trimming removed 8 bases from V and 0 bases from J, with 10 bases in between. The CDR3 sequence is CASQTLLNTEAFF. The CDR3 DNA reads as TGTGCCAGCCAGACCCTCCTGAACACTGAAGCTTTCTTT.

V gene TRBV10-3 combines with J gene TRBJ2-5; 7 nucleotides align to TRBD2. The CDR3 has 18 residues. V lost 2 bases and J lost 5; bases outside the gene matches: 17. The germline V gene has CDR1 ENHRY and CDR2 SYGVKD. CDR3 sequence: CAISEGSLSGEAEETQYF. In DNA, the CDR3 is TGTGCCATCAGTGAGGGGTCGCTCAGCGGGGAGGCCGAGGAGACCCAGTACTTC.

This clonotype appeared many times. CDR3 protein: CASSLGWEHGYTF. The CDR3, as DNA: TGCGCCAGCAGCTTGGGATGGGAACATGGCTACACCTTC. The V and J genes are TRBV5-1 and TRBJ1-2, with D unclear. V gave up 0 bases and J gave up 6 bases, with 9 bases separating them. CDR1 and CDR2 (germline): SGHRS, YFSETQ. This CDR3 region has 13 residues.

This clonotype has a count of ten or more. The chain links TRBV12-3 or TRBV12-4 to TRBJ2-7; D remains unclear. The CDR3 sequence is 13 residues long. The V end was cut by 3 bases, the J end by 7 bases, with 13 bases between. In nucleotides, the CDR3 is TGTGCCAGCAGTTTCGAGTTTCGCGGTGAGCAGTACTTC. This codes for CASSFEFRGEQYF.